A single sample is the source of the 24 T cell receptor beta chains below, sequenced in a study of blood T cell repertoires in COVID-19. TCRdb keeps only in-frame clones here, not all; method: immunoSEQ multiplex PCR. Counted here are about 180,000 clones, 83% occurring once; the ten biggest clones make up approximately 1.5%. What was sequenced was peripheral blood. The receptors originated from a human donor in a cohort sampled during active COVID-19.

DNA for the CDR3: TGTGCCAGCAGCTTCGACAATTCGGGGGGCTACACCTTC. Translating gives CASSFDNSGGYTF. The gene calls are TRBV7-2 and TRBJ1-2; unclear D gene. The CDR3 is 13 residues long. Germline-derived CDR1 and CDR2 are SGHTA and FQGNSA. Trimming pared 3 bases from V and 8 bases from J, leaving 13 bases between.

The chain links TRBV28 to TRBJ2-1; possibly TRBD1 for D (6 bases). Per the germline V gene, CDR1 is MDHEN and CDR2 is SYDVKM. The CDR3 loop spans 14 amino acids. Trimming left V 6 bases short and J 6 bases short, with 15 bases between. The CDR3 sequence: CASSLGTLINEQFF. The CDR3 DNA reads TGTGCCAGCAGCCTCGGGACACTCATCAATGAGCAGTTCTTC.

Details on this clone: The same CDR3 can be traced to other DNA sequences in this sample. The V gene is TRBV7-2, the J gene TRBJ2-5, with TRBD2 as a possible D gene (5 bases). V gave up 1 base and J gave up 1 base, with 7 bases separating them. The germline CDR1 and CDR2 sequences are SGHTA and FQGNSA. CDR3 size: 14 residues. CDR3 DNA: TGTGCCAGCAGCTTAGGAGGGTCCCAAGAGACCCAGTACTTC. Its protein is CASSLGGSQETQYF.

The count of this clone is one. This chain links TRBV28 with TRBJ2-3, with 8 bases fitting TRBD2. With V trimmed by 6 bases and J by 3 bases, 5 bases remained unmatched. CDR3 length: 14 residues. Germline assignment: CDR1 MDHEN and CDR2 SYDVKM. CDR3 protein: CASRPGGATDTQYF. The CDR3 DNA sequence: TGTGCCAGCAGGCCCGGGGGGGCGACAGATACGCAGTATTTT.

The chain employs TRBV6-5 and TRBJ2-7; 10 bases line up with TRBD2. The J segment lost 4 bases and the V segment lost 5 bases, leaving 5 bases of the junction unmatched. This CDR3 has 14 amino acids. Germline CDR1 MNHEY, CDR2 SVGAGI. CDR3 in DNA: TGTGCCAGCAGTCTCGGACTAGCGGTTTACGAGCAGTACTTC. Its protein product is CASSLGLAVYEQYF.

This rearrangement joins TRBV7-2 to TRBJ2-5, with 13 bases matching TRBD2. J lost 5 bases, V lost 1 base, and 7 bases had no gene match. The CDR3 has 17 residues. Germline values: CDR1 SGHTA, CDR2 FQGNSA. The CDR3 region is CASSLGGLAGMLETQYF. CDR3 sequence (DNA): TGTGCCAGCAGCTTAGGGGGACTAGCGGGAATGTTGGAGACCCAGTACTTC.

The chain links TRBV11-2 to TRBJ2-1, with TRBD2 matching over 7 bases. The germline gives CDR1 SGHAT, CDR2 FQNNGV. V lost 4 bases and J lost 5; bases outside the gene matches: 8. This CDR3 region has 15 residues. DNA of the CDR3: TGTGCCAGCAGCTCACCCGGGAGGTTCCACAATGAGCAGTTCTTC. Protein: CASSSPGRFHNEQFF.

The genes are TRBV28 and TRBJ1-3; the D is unclear. CDR1 is MDHEN and CDR2 is SYDVKM in the germline V gene. The length of the CDR3 is 14 residues. Trimming took 1 base from V and 4 from J, leaving 8 bases between them. The CDR3 loop is CASSLSGSGNTIYF. CDR3 nucleotides: TGTGCCAGCAGTTTATCCGGGAGCGGAAACACCATATATTTT.

In regard to this clone: At one of its ends the junction is not consistent with the germline gene, which may arise from a read error. The chain is built from TRBV7-7 and TRBJ2-5; TRBD2 aligns across 9 bases. The CDR3 is 17 residues long. Germline lookup yields CDR1 SSHAT and CDR2 FNYEAQ (reference sequence). The CDR3 here is CASSLAGVGGHQETQYF. DNA for the CDR3: TGTGCTAGCAGCTTAGCGGGAGTAGGCGGGCACCAAGAGACCCAGTACTTC. Together with reference TRBV7-7 and TRBJ2-5, the CDR3 gives the full variable domain: GAGVSQSPRYKVTKRGQDVTLRCDPISSHATLYWYQQALGQGPEFLTYFNYEAQPDKSGLPSDRFSAERPEGSISTLTIQRTEQRDSAMYRCASSLAGVGGHQETQYFGPGTRLLVL.

The chain combines TRBV19 with TRBJ2-7; TRBD1 is a possible D gene (6 bases). The V gene lost 4 bases and the J gene lost 2 bases, with 12 bases spanning the gap. This CDR3 has 14 amino acids. CDR1 is LNHDA, CDR2 SQIVND, per germline (reference sequence). The chain's CDR3 is CASSRETGPYEQYF. The DNA of the CDR3 is TGTGCCAGTAGTAGAGAGACAGGCCCCTACGAGCAGTACTTC.

This clone was seen just once. The rearrangement joins TRBV7-3 to TRBJ2-1; D possibly corresponds to TRBD2 (6 bases). This CDR3 has 14 amino acids. Trimming left V 3 bases short and J 7 bases short, with 13 bases between. Germline V CDR1 and CDR2: SGHTA, FQGTGA. Written as DNA, the CDR3 is TGTGCCAGCAGCTTTGGGACGGGAGTAAATGAGCAGTTCTTC. This codes for CASSFGTGVNEQFF.

V and J are TRBV4-3 and TRBJ1-2; unclear D gene. Germline V CDR1 and CDR2: LGHNA, YSLEER. There are 13 residues in the CDR3. The V end lost 2 bases, the J end lost 8 bases, and 12 bases lay between the germline ends. DNA of the CDR3: TGCGCCAGCAGCCAACCCGATGGGCGAGGCTACACCTTC. Amino acid sequence: CASSQPDGRGYTF.

This clone showed up just a few times. This chain links TRBV6-5 with TRBJ1-6; 10 bases map to TRBD1. The CDR3 consists of 15 residues. The ends lost 5 bases at V and 7 bases at J; junction bases unmatched: 5. CDR1 MNHEY and CDR2 SVGAGI come from the germline V gene. The CDR3 coding sequence is TGTGCCAGCAGTCCCCGGACAGGGGGAAATTCACCCCTCCACTTT. Its translation: CASSPRTGGNSPLHF.

The J gene is TRBJ1-5, the V gene TRBV19, with D possibly being TRBD1 (5 bases). This CDR3 region has 15 residues. V shed 6 bases and J shed 0 bases, with 12 bases lying between them. Germline values: CDR1 LNHDA, CDR2 SQIVND (reference sequence). The CDR3 DNA is TGTGCCAGTAGCTCGGACACATATAGCAATCAGCCCCAGCATTTT. This codes for CASSSDTYSNQPQHF.

The CDR3 spells CASSSQRTGGTDTQYF. In nucleotides, the CDR3 is TGTGCCAGCAGCTCCCAAAGGACAGGGGGCACAGATACGCAGTATTTT. The chain uses TRBV5-6 and TRBJ2-3, with TRBD1 matching 9 bases. Losses at the gene ends were 3 bases for V and 1 base for J; bases not matched to a gene: 6. This CDR3 is built from 16 residues. The germline CDR1 and CDR2 sequences are SGHDT and YYEEEE.

This chain joins TRBV19 and TRBJ2-7, with D hard to call. V was clipped by 6 bases and J by 3 bases, with 12 bases between them. Germline V gives CDR1 LNHDA, CDR2 SQIVND (reference sequence). The CDR3 sequence is 13 residues long. As DNA, the CDR3 is TGTGCCAGTAGCCCCACTCCCTACTACGAGCAGTACTTC. As protein: CASSPTPYYEQYF.

V is TRBV6-5 and J is TRBJ1-6, with D unclear. CDR3 length: 11 amino acids. Trimming stripped 8 bases from V and 7 bases from J, with 6 bases between. Germline lookup yields CDR1 MNHEY and CDR2 SVGAGI. The CDR3 spells CASRENSPLHF. In DNA, the CDR3 is TGTGCCAGCCGGGAGAATTCACCCCTCCACTTT.

The rearrangement links TRBV29-1 to TRBJ1-3; 8 bases are a match to TRBD1. The CDR3 spans 14 residues. Germline loops: CDR1 SQVTM, CDR2 ANQGSEA. V lost 0 bases, J lost 4 bases, and 2 bases stayed unmatched. CDR3 loop: CSVEDRQGGNTIYF. DNA for the CDR3: TGCAGCGTTGAAGATAGACAGGGGGGAAACACCATATATTTT.

The rearrangement joins TRBV19 to TRBJ2-7; 12 bases map to TRBD2. Germline loops: CDR1 LNHDA, CDR2 SQIVND (reference sequence). The CDR3 is made up of 16 amino acids. V dropped 3 bases and J dropped 3; count of bases not matched to a gene: 6. For the CDR3, the DNA is TGTGCCAGTAGTATGACTAGCGGGAGTACGGGCTACGAGCAGTACTTC. It codes for CASSMTSGSTGYEQYF.

The chain uses TRBV4-1 and TRBJ2-1; 8 bases match TRBD2. Losses at the gene ends were 3 bases for V and 2 bases for J; bases not matched to a gene: 9. Germline values: CDR1 MGHRA, CDR2 YSYEKL. The length of the CDR3 is 17 residues. In DNA form, the CDR3 reads TGCGCCAGCAGCCAGGAAGGGAGCGGGGGAACCTACAATGAGCAGTTCTTC. This encodes CASSQEGSGGTYNEQFF.

The chain joins TRBV7-2 to TRBJ1-5; 9 bases are shared with TRBD1. The V and J ends lost 1 base and 7 bases, in that order; junction bases with no gene match: 5. This CDR3 comprises 15 residues. The V gene's germline CDR1 is SGHTA and CDR2 FQGNSA. The CDR3 reads CASSLVRQGGQPQHF. In nucleotides, the CDR3 is TGTGCCAGCAGCTTAGTTCGACAGGGGGGCCAGCCCCAGCATTTT.

The chain has TRBV19 and TRBJ2-7; D gene uncertain. In germline, CDR1 is LNHDA, CDR2 SQIVND (reference sequence). The V and J ends lost 6 bases and 0 bases respectively, with 15 bases between them. The CDR3 spans 15 residues. The CDR3 nucleotides are TGTGCCAGTAGACCGAGAAGTTCGAGCTCCTACGAGCAGTACTTC. This translates into CASRPRSSSSYEQYF.

This clone was seen more than once but under ten times. The gene calls are TRBV5-1 and TRBJ1-5, with D maybe TRBD1 (6 bases). The germline V gene encodes CDR1 SGHRS and CDR2 YFSETQ. Trimming removed 4 bases from V and 4 bases from J, with 12 bases in between. This CDR3 has 14 residues. The CDR3 here is CASSPGGGNQPQHF. The CDR3 region has the DNA TGCGCCAGCAGCCCGGGGGGCGGGAATCAGCCCCAGCATTTT.

This clone was recorded a few times. The chain joins TRBV27 to TRBJ2-7; D might be TRBD1 (5 bases). The germline V and J ends were trimmed by 5 bases and 4 bases, with 18 bases remaining between them. The CDR3 is 15 amino acids. Per germline, CDR1 MNHEY and CDR2 SMNVEV (reference sequence). The CDR3 spells CASSPRDQTDYEQYF. In DNA, the CDR3 is TGTGCCAGCAGTCCAAGAGACCAGACAGATTACGAGCAGTACTTC.